The 5 T cell receptor beta chains below all came from one sample that was sequenced in a study of T cells in narcolepsy. TCRdb keeps only in-frame clones here, not all; method: immunoSEQ multiplex PCR. The sample contains roughly 24,000 clones, roughly 80% of which appear only once. Sequenced input: memory (CD45RA-) CD4+ T cells from blood. The receptors originated from a human donor in good health.

The chain is built from TRBV28 and TRBJ1-3, with D uncertain. Germline loops: CDR1 MDHEN, CDR2 SYDVKM. This CDR3 has 14 residues. V dropped 7 bases and J dropped 0 bases, with 10 bases sitting between them. CDR3 in DNA: TGTGCCAGCAAAATAGTGAGCTCTGGAAACACCATATATTTT. It specifies CASKIVSSGNTIYF.

This clone has only a few counts. The chain uses TRBV30 and TRBJ2-3, with 7 bases aligning to TRBD1. V lost 8 bases, J lost 4 bases, and 9 bases stayed unmatched. The CDR3 spans 13 residues. Germline V gives CDR1 GTSNPN, CDR2 SVGIG (reference sequence). DNA of the CDR3: TGTGCCCTACTAGGGACAGCGTCAGATACGCAGTATTTT. Translation: CALLGTASDTQYF.

V is TRBV9 and J is TRBJ2-7; 10 bases fit TRBD2. V lost 8 bases and J lost 10; bases outside the gene matches: 21. Germline V gene sequence: CDR1 SGDLS, CDR2 YYNGEE. The CDR3 totals 16 residues. CDR3 amino acids: CASSLGGLAGVASQYF. In DNA form, the CDR3 reads TGTGCCAGTAGCCTAGGAGGGCTAGCGGGGGTGGCTTCCCAGTACTTC.

This rearrangement joins TRBV5-4 to TRBJ1-4, with D hard to call. Germline CDR1 and CDR2: SGHNT and YYREEE (reference sequence). This CDR3 is 13 amino acids long. V lost 2 bases to trimming and J lost 7 bases, with 9 bases between them. The CDR3 protein is CASSFLGIEKLFF. The CDR3 coding sequence is TGTGCCAGCAGCTTTTTGGGAATTGAAAAACTGTTTTTT.

This clone has just one count. DNA for the CDR3: TGTGCCAGCTCGGCGGGAGCACCAGATACGCAGTATTTT. It yields the protein CASSAGAPDTQYF. The chain employs TRBV6-5 and TRBJ2-3; 7 bases align to TRBD2. Trimming took 8 bases from V and 4 from J; bases not matched to a gene: 6. CDR3 size: 13 residues. Germline assignment: CDR1 MNHEY and CDR2 SVGAGI.